These T cell receptor beta chains were read from a single sample in a study of post-analysis software for immune sequencing data. TCRdb reprocessed the PCR reads with MiXCR, giving one entry per CDR3 protein. Among about 820,000 distinct CDR3 sequences listed, around 53% were seen once. Sequencing was performed on blood. The receptors stem from a girl under 18 with multiple sclerosis. The CDR3 runs from the conserved cysteine through the conserved F or W.

V: TRBV7-2
length: 13
CDR3: CASSLARGTEAFF

V: TRBV18
length: 15
CDR3: CASSPITGSTDTQYF

V: TRBV20-1
length: 14
CDR3: CSAERRATNEKLFF

V: TRBV10-3
length: 15
CDR3: CAISESRAGVGEQFF

V: TRBV29-1
length: 15
CDR3: CSVPWRGGVGDEQFF

V: TRBV5-6
length: 14
CDR3: CASSLAGETKPQHF

V: TRBV6-1
length: 15
CDR3: CASSLTPSGMETQYF

V: TRBV7-9
length: 16
CDR3: CASSPYRQGNQETQYF

V: TRBV20-1
length: 13
CDR3: CSAGTSSSYEQYF

V: TRBV4-1
length: 13
CDR3: CASSQDKGVGQYF

V: TRBV6-6
length: 14
CDR3: CASTQVAENYEQYF

V: TRBV6-1
length: 20
CDR3: CASRENPGTSGAPNTGELFF

V: TRBV5-1
length: 14
CDR3: CASSLKAGGHEQFF

V: TRBV12-3/TRBV12-4
length: 14
CDR3: CASSLRRTSLGYTF

V: TRBV27
length: 15
CDR3: CASSSRTGMNTEAFF

V: TRBV5-1
length: 14
CDR3: CASSLVRGAYGYTF

V: TRBV7-2
length: 16
CDR3: CASSFRTSGKTGELFF

V: TRBV5-1
length: 15
CDR3: CASSLGGQGVNIQYF

V: TRBV12-3/TRBV12-4
length: 14
CDR3: CASSFAGTQETQYF

V: TRBV29-1
length: 13
CDR3: CSVGAGTSYEQYF

V: TRBV12-5
length: 14
CDR3: CASGLSPGAGELFF

V: TRBV7-8
length: 16
CDR3: CASSLAAGKLGYGYTF

V: TRBV29-1
length: 15
CDR3: CSVVYSGTSSYEQYF

V: TRBV7-9
length: 19
CDR3: CASSLRLAGGGSSTDTQYF

V: TRBV20-1
length: 15
CDR3: CSVVPGPAPGNEQFF

V: TRBV2
length: 15
CDR3: CASSESQGRSYEQYF

V: TRBV20-1
length: 16
CDR3: CSARDSLAGVAYEQYF

V: TRBV7-9
length: 15
CDR3: CASSLQRGTTDTQYF

V: TRBV29-1
length: 11
CDR3: CSAQGTTEAFF

V: TRBV20-1
length: 13
CDR3: CSASKGTIETQYF

V: TRBV4-1
length: 19
CDR3: CASSQDPPGHAIMNTEAFF

V: TRBV7-9
length: 16
CDR3: CASSGEGQGGVYEQYF

V: TRBV20-1
length: 14
CDR3: CSARDRGASEKLFF

V: TRBV7-9
length: 18
CDR3: CASSRPLGTSKNQETQYF

V: TRBV7-2
length: 13
CDR3: CASSLERSRRAFF

V: TRBV12-3/TRBV12-4
length: 18
CDR3: CASSPTGQGRLSNQPQHF

V: TRBV7-2
length: 14
CDR3: CASSRRGGINEQYF

V: TRBV6-5
length: 17
CDR3: CASSYSPDRARRYGYTF

V: TRBV2
length: 14
CDR3: CASSERTGSYEQYF

V: TRBV12-3/TRBV12-4
length: 16
CDR3: CASRRPTSGGAGEQFF

V: TRBV15
length: 12
CDR3: CATSRDRAGYTF

V: TRBV5-1
length: 16
CDR3: CASSWTGTVSSYEQYF